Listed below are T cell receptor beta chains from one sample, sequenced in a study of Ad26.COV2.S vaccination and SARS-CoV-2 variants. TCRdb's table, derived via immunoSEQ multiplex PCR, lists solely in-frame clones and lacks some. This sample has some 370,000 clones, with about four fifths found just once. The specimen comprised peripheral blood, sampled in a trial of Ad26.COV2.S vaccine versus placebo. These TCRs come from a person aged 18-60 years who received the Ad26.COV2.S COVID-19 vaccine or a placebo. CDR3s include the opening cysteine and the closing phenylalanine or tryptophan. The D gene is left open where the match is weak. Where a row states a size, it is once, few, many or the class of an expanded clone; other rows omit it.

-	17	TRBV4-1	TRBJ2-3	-	CASSQDSGRGLTDTQYF	TGCGCCAGCAGCCAAGATTCCGGCAGAGGACTCACAGATACGCAGTATTTT
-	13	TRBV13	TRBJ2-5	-	CASSRRPGETQYF	TGTGCCAGCAGCCGCAGGCCGGGAGAGACCCAGTACTTC
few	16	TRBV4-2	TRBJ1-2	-	CASSPRRSNGGRGYTF	TGTGCCAGCAGCCCCCGTCGGAGCAACGGAGGTAGGGGCTACACCTTC
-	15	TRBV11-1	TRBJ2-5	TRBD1	CASSNDRVRQETQYF	TGTGCCAGCAGCAATGACAGGGTTCGCCAAGAGACCCAGTACTTC
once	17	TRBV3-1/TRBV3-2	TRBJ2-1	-	CASSHPQPGIGYNEQFF	TGTGCCAGCAGCCATCCGCAGCCGGGAATAGGGTACAATGAGCAGTTCTTC
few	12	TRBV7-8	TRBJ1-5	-	CASSLTNQPQHF	TGTGCCAGCAGTCTAACAAATCAGCCCCAGCATTTT
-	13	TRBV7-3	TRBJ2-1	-	CASSSGPNNEQFF	TGTGCCAGCAGCTCCGGCCCCAACAATGAGCAGTTCTTC
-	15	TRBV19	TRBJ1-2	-	CASKMRAPTDYGYTF	TGTGCCAGTAAGATGAGGGCACCCACGGACTATGGCTACACCTTC
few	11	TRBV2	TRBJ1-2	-	CASNRGKGYTF	TGTGCCAGCAATAGGGGGAAGGGCTACACCTTC
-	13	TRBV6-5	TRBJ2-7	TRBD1	CATAVGQPYEQYF	TGTGCCACCGCCGTGGGACAGCCCTACGAGCAGTACTTC
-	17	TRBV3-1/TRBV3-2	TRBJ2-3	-	CASSQDRLSRIELAQYF	TGTGCCAGCAGCCAAGATCGGCTATCCCGAATTGAGTTGGCGCAGTATTTT
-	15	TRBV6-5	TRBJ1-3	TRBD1	CASSYTTGTGNTIYF	TGTGCCAGCAGTTACACGACAGGGACTGGAAACACCATATATTTT
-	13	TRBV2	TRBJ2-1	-	CASSWPPYNEQFF	TGTGCCAGCAGTTGGCCTCCCTACAATGAGCAGTTCTTC
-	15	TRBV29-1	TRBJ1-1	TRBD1	CSVELHTGGDTEAFF	TGCAGCGTTGAACTGCACACAGGGGGGGACACTGAAGCTTTCTTT
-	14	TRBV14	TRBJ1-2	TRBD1	CASSRGGASYGYTF	TGTGCCAGCAGCCGAGGGGGCGCGAGCTATGGCTACACCTTC
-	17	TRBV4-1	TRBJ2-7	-	CASSQEKGQTPGREQYF	TGCGCCAGCAGCCAAGAAAAAGGACAAACTCCCGGCCGCGAGCAGTACTTC
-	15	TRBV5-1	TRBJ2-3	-	CASSLAVRGTDTQYF	TGCGCCAGCAGCTTGGCCGTGCGGGGCACAGATACGCAGTATTTT